Following are 5 T cell receptor beta chains from one sample sequenced in a study of T cells in women clearing cervical HPV infection. Method: immunoSEQ multiplex PCR; TCRdb's copy keeps in-frame clones and lacks some. Its listing shows tens of thousands of clones. Sequences were obtained from blood buffy coat. The receptors derive from a woman between 18 and 75 years old with a cervical HPV16 infection that either progressed to CIN3+ or cleared (not recorded which).

About this clone itself: The read ends 3 residues early relative to the CDR3; the germline J gene fills the gap. This rearrangement joins TRBV2 to TRBJ2-2; 10 positions agree with TRBD2. There are 15 residues in the CDR3. CDR1 and CDR2 (germline): SNHLY, FYNNEI. The V segment lost 7 bases and the J segment 6 bases; nucleotides outside the gene matches: 8. The CDR3: CASTRRTSGAGELFF. The covered CDR3 bases are TGTGCCAGCACCAGACGGACTAGCGGCGCCGGGGAG.

With regard to this clone: The CDR3 end falls 3 residues outside the read, so it is completed with the germline J gene. This chain links TRBV20-1 with TRBJ2-7, with D possibly matching TRBD1 (6 bases). Germline CDR1 DFQATT, CDR2 SNEGSKA (reference sequence). CDR3 size: 13 residues. The V gene lost 4 bases and the J gene lost 2 bases, with 12 bases spanning the gap. Partial CDR3 DNA: TGCAGTGCTAAGCCGGACAGTACCTACGAG. Protein: CSAKPDSTYE. The CDR3 in its entirety is CSAKPDSTYEQYF.

As regards this clone: Read sequence stops 3 residues before the CDR3 end, and the germline J gene provides the missing end. This rearrangement joins TRBV12-5 to TRBJ2-1; maybe TRBD1 (6 bases). Germline values: CDR1 LGHNT, CDR2 FRNRAP. This CDR3 has 15 residues. V shed 1 base and J shed 7 bases, with 14 bases lying between them. The DNA read from the CDR3 is TGTGCTAGTGGTTTGGCCGGGACACCATCGAATGAG. It encodes CASGLAGTPSNE. The complete CDR3 reads CASGLAGTPSNEQFF.

Notes on this clone: From the germline J gene comes the end of the CDR3, since the read stops 3 residues before it. Other DNA sequences in the same sample also yield this CDR3. J is TRBJ2-7 and V is TRBV7-9; perhaps TRBD1 as D (7 bases). The germline V gene encodes CDR1 SEHNR and CDR2 FQNEAQ (reference sequence). Trimming stripped 0 bases from V and 3 bases from J, with 12 bases between. There are 15 residues in the CDR3. CDR3 DNA (partial): TGTGCCAGCAGCTTAGCGTCAGGGGGAGGCTACGAG. Translation: CASSLASGGGYE. The whole CDR3 is CASSLASGGGYEQYF. The whole variable domain, remainder taken from reference TRBV7-9 and TRBJ2-7, is DTGVSQNPRHKITKRGQNVTFRCDPISEHNRLYWYRQTLGQGPEFLTYFQNEAQLEKSRLLSDRFSAERPKGSFSTLEIQRTEQGDSAMYLCASSLASGGGYEQYFGPGTRLTVT.

Concerning this clone itself: The read ends 3 residues shy of where the CDR3 ends; the end is completed using the germline J gene. J is TRBJ2-1 and V is TRBV13; TRBD2 matches at 7 bases. There are 15 residues in the CDR3. CDR1 PRHDT and CDR2 FYEKMQ come from the germline V gene (reference sequence). With V trimmed by 3 bases and J by 5 bases, 7 bases remained unmatched. The sequenced CDR3 bases are TGTGCCAGCAGCTTGTATCGGGGACTACACAATGAG. It yields the protein CASSLYRGLHNE. The complete CDR3 sequence is CASSLYRGLHNEQFF. The whole variable domain, remainder taken from reference TRBV13 and TRBJ2-1, is AAGVIQSPRHLIKEKRETATLKCYPIPRHDTVYWYQQGPGQDPQFLISFYEKMQSDKGSIPDRFSAQQFSDYHSELNMSSLELGDSALYFCASSLYRGLHNEQFFGPGTRLTVL.